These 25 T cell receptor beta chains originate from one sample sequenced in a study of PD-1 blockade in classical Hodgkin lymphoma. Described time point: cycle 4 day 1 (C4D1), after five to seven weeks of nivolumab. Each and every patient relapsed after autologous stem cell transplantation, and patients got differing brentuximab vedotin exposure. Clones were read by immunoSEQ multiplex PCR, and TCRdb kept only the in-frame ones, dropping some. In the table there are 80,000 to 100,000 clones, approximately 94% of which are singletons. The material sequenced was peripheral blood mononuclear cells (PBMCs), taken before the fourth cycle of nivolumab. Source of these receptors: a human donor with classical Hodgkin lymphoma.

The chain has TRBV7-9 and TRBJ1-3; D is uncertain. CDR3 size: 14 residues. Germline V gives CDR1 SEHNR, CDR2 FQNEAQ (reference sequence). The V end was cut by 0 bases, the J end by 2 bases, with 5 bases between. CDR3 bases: TGTGCCAGCAGCTTAGCCCCCCCTGGAAACACCATATATTTT. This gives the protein CASSLAPPGNTIYF.

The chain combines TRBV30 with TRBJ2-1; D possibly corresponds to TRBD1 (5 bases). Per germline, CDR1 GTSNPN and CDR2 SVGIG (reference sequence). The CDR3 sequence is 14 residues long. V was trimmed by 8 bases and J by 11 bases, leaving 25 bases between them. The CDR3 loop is CALTTVAKQRQQFF. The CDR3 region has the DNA TGTGCCCTTACGACAGTTGCGAAACAGAGGCAGCAGTTCTTC.

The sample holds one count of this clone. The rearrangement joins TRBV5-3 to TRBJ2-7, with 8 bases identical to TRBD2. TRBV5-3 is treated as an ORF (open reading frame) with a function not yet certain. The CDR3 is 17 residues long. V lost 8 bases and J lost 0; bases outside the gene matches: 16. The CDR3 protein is CARSLGGVSGSSYEQYF. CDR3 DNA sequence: TGTGCCAGGTCCCTGGGGGGCGTAAGCGGGAGCTCCTACGAGCAGTACTTC.

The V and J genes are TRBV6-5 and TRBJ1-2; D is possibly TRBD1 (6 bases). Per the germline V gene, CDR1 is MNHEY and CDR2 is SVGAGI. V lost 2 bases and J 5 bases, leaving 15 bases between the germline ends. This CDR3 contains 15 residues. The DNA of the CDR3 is TGTGCCAGCAGTTACGAACAAACAGGGTTATATGGCTACACCTTC. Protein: CASSYEQTGLYGYTF.

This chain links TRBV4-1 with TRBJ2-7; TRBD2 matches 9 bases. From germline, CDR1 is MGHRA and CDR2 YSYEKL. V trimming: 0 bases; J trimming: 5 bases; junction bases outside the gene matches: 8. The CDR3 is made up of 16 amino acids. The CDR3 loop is CASSQESAGGIDEQYF. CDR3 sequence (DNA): TGCGCCAGCAGCCAAGAATCGGCGGGAGGGATCGACGAGCAGTACTTC.

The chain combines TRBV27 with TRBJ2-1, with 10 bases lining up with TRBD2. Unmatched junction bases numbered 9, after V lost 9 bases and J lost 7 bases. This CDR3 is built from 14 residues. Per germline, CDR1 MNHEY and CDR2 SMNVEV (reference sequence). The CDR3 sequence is CASRIQREGNEQFF. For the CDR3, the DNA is TGTGCCAGTAGAATACAGCGGGAGGGGAATGAGCAGTTCTTC.

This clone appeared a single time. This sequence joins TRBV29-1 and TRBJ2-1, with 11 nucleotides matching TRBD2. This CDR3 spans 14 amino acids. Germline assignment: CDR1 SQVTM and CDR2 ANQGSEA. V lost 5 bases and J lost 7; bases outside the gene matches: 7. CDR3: CSVMGLAEGNEQFF. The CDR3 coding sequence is TGCAGCGTTATGGGACTAGCGGAAGGGAATGAGCAGTTCTTC.

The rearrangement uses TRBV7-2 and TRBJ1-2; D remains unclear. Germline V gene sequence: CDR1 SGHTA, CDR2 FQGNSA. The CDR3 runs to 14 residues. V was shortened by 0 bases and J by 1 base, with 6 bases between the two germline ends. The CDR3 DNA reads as TGTGCCAGCAGCTTAGCTGAGGGTAACTATGGCTACACCTTC. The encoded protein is CASSLAEGNYGYTF.

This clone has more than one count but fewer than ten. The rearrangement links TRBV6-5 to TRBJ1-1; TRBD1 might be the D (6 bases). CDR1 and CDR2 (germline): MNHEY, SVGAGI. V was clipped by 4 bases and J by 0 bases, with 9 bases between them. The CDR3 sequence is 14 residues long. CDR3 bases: TGTGCCAGCAGTTTTGGGGACATGAACACTGAAGCTTTCTTT. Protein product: CASSFGDMNTEAFF.

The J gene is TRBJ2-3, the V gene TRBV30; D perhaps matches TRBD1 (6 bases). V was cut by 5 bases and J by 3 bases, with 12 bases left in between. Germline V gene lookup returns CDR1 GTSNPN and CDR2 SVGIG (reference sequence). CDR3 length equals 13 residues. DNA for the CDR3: TGTGCCTGGGCGACAGGCCAAACAGATACGCAGTATTTT. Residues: CAWATGQTDTQYF.

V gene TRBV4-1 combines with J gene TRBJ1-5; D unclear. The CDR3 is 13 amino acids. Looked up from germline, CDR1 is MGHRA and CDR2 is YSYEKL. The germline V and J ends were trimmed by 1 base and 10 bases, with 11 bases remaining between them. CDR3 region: CASSQGAGSPQHF. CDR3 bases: TGCGCCAGCAGCCAAGGGGCTGGTTCTCCCCAGCATTTT.

The CDR3 loop is CASSLSAVEIETQYF. In DNA form, the CDR3 reads TGTGCCAGCAGCTTATCGGCGGTGGAGATAGAGACCCAGTACTTC. This chain links TRBV7-9 with TRBJ2-5; D remains unclear. Trimming left V 2 bases short and J 4 bases short, with 14 bases between. CDR3 length: 15 residues. Germline lookup yields CDR1 SEHNR and CDR2 FQNEAQ (reference sequence). Full variable domain (rest looked up from reference TRBV7-9 and TRBJ2-5): DTGVSQNPRHKITKRGQNVTFRCDPISEHNRLYWYRQTLGQGPEFLTYFQNEAQLEKSRLLSDRFSAERPKGSFSTLEIQRTEQGDSAMYLCASSLSAVEIETQYFGPGTRLLVL.

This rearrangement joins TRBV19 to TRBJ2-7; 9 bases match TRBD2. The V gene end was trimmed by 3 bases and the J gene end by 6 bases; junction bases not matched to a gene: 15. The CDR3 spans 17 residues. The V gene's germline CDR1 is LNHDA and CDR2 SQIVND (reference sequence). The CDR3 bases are TGTGCCAGTAGTATGAGGGTAGCGGGAGCGGGCATCCCCGAGCAGTACTTC. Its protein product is CASSMRVAGAGIPEQYF.

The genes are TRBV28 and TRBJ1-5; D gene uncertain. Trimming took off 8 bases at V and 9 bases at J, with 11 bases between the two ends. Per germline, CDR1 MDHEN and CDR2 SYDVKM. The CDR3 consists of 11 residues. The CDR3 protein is CASRTPGPQHF. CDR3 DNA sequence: TGTGCCAGCCGGACGCCCGGGCCCCAGCATTTT. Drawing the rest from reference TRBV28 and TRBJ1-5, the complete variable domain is DVKVTQSSRYLVKRTGEKVFLECVQDMDHENMFWYRQDPGLGLRLIYFSYDVKMKEKGDIPEGYSVSREKKERFSLILESASTNQTSMYLCASRTPGPQHFGDGTRLSIL.

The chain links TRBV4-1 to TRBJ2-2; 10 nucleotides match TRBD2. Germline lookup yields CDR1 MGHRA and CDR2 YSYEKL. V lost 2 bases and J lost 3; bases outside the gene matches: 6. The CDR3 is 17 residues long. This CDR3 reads CASSQMLAGDYTGELFF. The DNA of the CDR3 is TGCGCCAGCAGCCAAATGCTAGCGGGGGATTACACCGGGGAGCTGTTTTTT.

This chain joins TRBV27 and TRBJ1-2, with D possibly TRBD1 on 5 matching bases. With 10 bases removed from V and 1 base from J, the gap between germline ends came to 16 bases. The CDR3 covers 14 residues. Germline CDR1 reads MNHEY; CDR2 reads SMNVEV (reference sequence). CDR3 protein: CATTGTQVNYGYTF. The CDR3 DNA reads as TGTGCCACCACCGGAACACAGGTTAACTATGGCTACACCTTC.

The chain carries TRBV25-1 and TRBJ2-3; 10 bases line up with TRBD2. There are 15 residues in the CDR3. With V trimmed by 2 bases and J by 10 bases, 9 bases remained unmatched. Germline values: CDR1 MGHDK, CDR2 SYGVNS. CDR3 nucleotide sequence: TGTGCCAGCAGTGAACCTGGACTAGCGGACGCGGCGCAGTATTTT. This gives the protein CASSEPGLADAAQYF.

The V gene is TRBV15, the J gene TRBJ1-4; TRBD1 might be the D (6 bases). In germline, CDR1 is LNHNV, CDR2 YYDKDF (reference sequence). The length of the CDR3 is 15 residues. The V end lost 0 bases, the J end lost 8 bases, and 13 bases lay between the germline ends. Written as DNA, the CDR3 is TGTGCCACCAGCAGAGATGGCAGGGGAAGCGAAAAACTGTTTTTT. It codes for CATSRDGRGSEKLFF.

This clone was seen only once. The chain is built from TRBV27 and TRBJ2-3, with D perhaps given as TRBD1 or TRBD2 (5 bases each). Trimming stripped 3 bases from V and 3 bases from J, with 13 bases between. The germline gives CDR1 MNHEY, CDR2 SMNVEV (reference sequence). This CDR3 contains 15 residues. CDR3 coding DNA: TGTGCCAGCAGTTTTTGGCAGGGACGAACAGATACGCAGTATTTT. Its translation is CASSFWQGRTDTQYF.

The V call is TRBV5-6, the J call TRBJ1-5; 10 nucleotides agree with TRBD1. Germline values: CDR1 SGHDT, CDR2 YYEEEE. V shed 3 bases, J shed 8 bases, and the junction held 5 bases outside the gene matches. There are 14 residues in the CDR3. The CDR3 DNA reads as TGTGCCAGCAGCTGGGGACAGGGGTTTGAGCCCCAGCATTTT. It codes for CASSWGQGFEPQHF.

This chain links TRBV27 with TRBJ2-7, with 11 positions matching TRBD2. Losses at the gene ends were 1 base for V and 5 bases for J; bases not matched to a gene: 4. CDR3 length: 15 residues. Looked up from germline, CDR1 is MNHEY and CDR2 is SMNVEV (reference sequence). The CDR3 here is CASSLYSSGRNEQYF. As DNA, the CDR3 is TGTGCCAGCAGTTTATATTCTAGCGGGAGGAACGAGCAGTACTTC.

Here the CDR3 reads CASSLRGLGNTIYF. CDR3 bases: TGTGCCAGCAGCTTGAGGGGATTAGGAAACACCATATATTTT. This chain connects TRBV5-8 to TRBJ1-3, with TRBD1 as a possible D gene (5 bases). Per germline, CDR1 SGHTS and CDR2 YDEGEE. Trimming took 1 base from V and 4 from J, leaving 9 bases between them. The CDR3 loop spans 14 amino acids.

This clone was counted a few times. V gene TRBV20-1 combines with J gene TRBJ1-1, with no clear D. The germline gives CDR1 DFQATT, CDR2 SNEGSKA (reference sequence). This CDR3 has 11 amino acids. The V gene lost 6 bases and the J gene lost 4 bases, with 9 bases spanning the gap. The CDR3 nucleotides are TGCAGTGCCAGTGTCGGCACTGAAGCTTTCTTT. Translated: CSASVGTEAFF.

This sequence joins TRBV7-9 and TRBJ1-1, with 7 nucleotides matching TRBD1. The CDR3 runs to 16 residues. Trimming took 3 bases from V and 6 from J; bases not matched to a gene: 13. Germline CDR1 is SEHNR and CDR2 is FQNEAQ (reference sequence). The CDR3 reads CASSLSSVDREPEAFF. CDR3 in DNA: TGTGCCAGCAGCTTGAGCTCCGTAGACAGGGAGCCTGAAGCTTTCTTT. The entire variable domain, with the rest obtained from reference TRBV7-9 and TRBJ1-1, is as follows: DTGVSQNPRHKITKRGQNVTFRCDPISEHNRLYWYRQTLGQGPEFLTYFQNEAQLEKSRLLSDRFSAERPKGSFSTLEIQRTEQGDSAMYLCASSLSSVDREPEAFFGQGTRLTVV.

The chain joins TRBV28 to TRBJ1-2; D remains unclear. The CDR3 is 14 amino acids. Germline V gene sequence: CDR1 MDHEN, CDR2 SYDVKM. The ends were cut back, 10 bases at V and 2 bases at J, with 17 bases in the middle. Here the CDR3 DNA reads TGTGCCACACTAATCAGAACCGGCAACTATGGCTACACCTTC. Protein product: CATLIRTGNYGYTF.